The 27 T cell receptor beta chains in this list originate from one sample, sequenced in a study of CD8 T cells in ankylosing spondylitis. TCRdb re-called the 5' RACE reads with MiXCR, one entry per CDR3 protein. The sample carries 300,000 to 350,000 distinct CDR3 sequences, around 20% recorded once. Source material: blood, either unsorted or a sorted T cell fraction (not recorded which). All receptors come from a female donor with ankylosing spondylitis or in good health (not recorded which).

This chain connects TRBV4-2 to TRBJ2-1; a possible D gene is TRBD2 (5 bases). There are 16 residues in the CDR3. Trimming removed 4 bases from V and 4 bases from J, with 17 bases in between. From germline, CDR1 is LGHNA and CDR2 YNFKEQ. The CDR3 region is CASSLRVEVVYNEQFF. The CDR3 nucleotides are TGTGCCAGCAGCCTACGGGTGGAGGTCGTGTACAATGAGCAGTTCTTC.

The CDR3 nucleotides are TGTGCCAGCAGCGTAGGTCCTAGCGTCTACAATGAGCAGTTCTTC. Translating it yields CASSVGPSVYNEQFF. The chain links TRBV9 to TRBJ2-1, with a tentative D call TRBD2 (6 bases). Per germline, CDR1 SGDLS and CDR2 YYNGEE. Trimming removed 0 bases at V and 3 bases at J, with 10 bases between. The CDR3 spans 15 residues.

The V gene is TRBV7-8, the J gene TRBJ2-1; 7 nucleotides agree with TRBD1. The CDR3 runs 16 residues. With V trimmed by 5 bases and J by 6 bases, 13 bases remained unmatched. Germline CDR1 is SGHVS and CDR2 is FQNEAQ. The CDR3: CASSIGDRVVPNEQFF. In DNA, the CDR3 is TGTGCCAGCAGCATTGGAGACAGGGTGGTTCCCAATGAGCAGTTCTTC.

This clonotype was seen a handful of times. V gene TRBV7-3 combines with J gene TRBJ2-6, with 7 bases that match TRBD1. The trim removed 2 bases at V and 2 bases at J, leaving 3 bases unmatched. CDR1 is SGHTA, CDR2 FQGTGA, per germline. The CDR3 sequence is 16 residues long. CDR3 loop: CASSLGTDTGANVLTF. In nucleotides, the CDR3 is TGTGCCAGCAGCTTAGGGACAGACACTGGGGCCAACGTCCTGACTTTC.

The chain joins TRBV6-1 to TRBJ1-5; D remains ambiguous. V was pared by 7 bases and J by 7 bases, with 14 bases between. The CDR3 has 13 amino acids. Germline CDR1 and CDR2: MNHNS and SASEGT. The CDR3 spells CASNKEGGQPQHF. The CDR3 DNA sequence: TGTGCCAGCAATAAAGAGGGAGGCCAGCCCCAGCATTTT.

This rearrangement joins TRBV20-1 to TRBJ2-1; 8 bases agree with TRBD2. The CDR3 contains 14 residues. Per germline, CDR1 DFQATT and CDR2 SNEGSKA (reference sequence). V gave up 3 bases and J gave up 3 bases; unmatched junction bases: 4. The CDR3 reads CSASPGTSYNEQFF. DNA for the CDR3: TGCAGTGCTAGTCCCGGGACTAGCTACAATGAGCAGTTCTTC.

This chain joins TRBV27 and TRBJ2-7; 7 bases agree with TRBD2. With 6 bases clipped from V and 2 bases from J, the junction kept 10 bases outside the gene matches. Germline lookup yields CDR1 MNHEY and CDR2 SMNVEV (reference sequence). This CDR3 has 15 residues. DNA for the CDR3: TGTGCCAGCAGATCCGCGGGAGCGGCTACCTACGAGCAGTACTTC. It yields the protein CASRSAGAATYEQYF.

This clonotype was recorded at least ten times. V usage is TRBV20-1 and J usage is TRBJ2-5, with D hard to call. Germline values: CDR1 DFQATT, CDR2 SNEGSKA (reference sequence). The CDR3 sequence is 18 residues long. V dropped 0 bases and J dropped 0 bases, with 20 bases sitting between them. CDR3 DNA sequence: TGCAGTGCTAGAGATGCCCCGCGACGAGTGGCGTACCAAGAGACCCAGTACTTC. It codes for CSARDAPRRVAYQETQYF.

The chain uses TRBV6-2 or TRBV6-3 and TRBJ2-7; D uncertain. The CDR3 totals 12 residues. V was pared by 10 bases and J by 2 bases, with 12 bases between. Germline CDR1 and CDR2: MNHEY and SVGEGT. The CDR3 spells CATSTETYEQYF. DNA of the CDR3: TGTGCCACCTCAACAGAAACCTACGAGCAGTACTTC.

V and J are TRBV20-1 and TRBJ1-5, with D maybe TRBD1 (6 bases). The CDR3 consists of 16 residues. V was pared by 2 bases and J by 3 bases, with 17 bases between. The germline V gene encodes CDR1 DFQATT and CDR2 SNEGSKA (reference sequence). CDR3 in amino acids: CSARSPYGGLNQPQHF. In DNA form, the CDR3 reads TGCAGTGCTAGAAGTCCTTACGGGGGGCTCAATCAGCCCCAGCATTTT.

The table lists this clonotype with a few counts. CDR3 sequence (DNA): TGTGCCTGGAGGAGGGGCACAGACAACTATGGCTACACCTTC. Its translation is CAWRRGTDNYGYTF. The V call is TRBV30, the J call TRBJ1-2, with a weak D call TRBD1 (5 bases). Germline V lookup: CDR1 GTSNPN, CDR2 SVGIG (reference sequence). CDR3 length equals 14 residues. V was shortened by 3 bases and J by 2 bases, with 13 bases between the two germline ends.

The chain has TRBV7-8 and TRBJ2-3; D may be TRBD2 (7 bases). CDR1 is SGHVS, CDR2 FQNEAQ, per germline. This CDR3 spans 15 amino acids. V was shortened by 7 bases and J by 2 bases, with 16 bases between the two germline ends. The CDR3 region is CASTRGGAPTDTQYF. CDR3 coding DNA: TGTGCCAGCACCAGAGGGGGGGCGCCCACAGATACGCAGTATTTT.

This sequence joins TRBV7-2 and TRBJ2-7; D is unresolved. The CDR3 has 14 residues. V lost 3 bases, J lost 5 bases, and 14 bases lay in between. Germline V gene data show CDR1 as SGHTA and CDR2 as FQGNSA. The CDR3: CASSFSQSRDEQYF. The CDR3 DNA follows: TGTGCCAGCAGCTTTTCTCAATCCCGGGACGAGCAGTACTTC.

This clonotype came up a few times. The chain uses TRBV7-3 and TRBJ2-5; maybe TRBD1 (6 bases). Trimming stripped 8 bases from V and 5 bases from J, with 15 bases between. Germline lookup yields CDR1 SGHTA and CDR2 FQGTGA. The CDR3 spans 13 residues. CDR3 amino acids: CASGQGTGETQYF. The CDR3, as DNA: TGTGCCAGCGGCCAGGGGACGGGGGAGACCCAGTACTTC.

This clonotype showed up just a few times. The CDR3 spells CASSQRLAGLTGELFF. Here the CDR3 DNA reads TGTGCCAGCAGCCAACGACTAGCGGGTCTAACCGGGGAGCTGTTTTTT. This chain connects TRBV14 to TRBJ2-2, with 10 bases matching TRBD2. V shed 2 bases, J shed 5 bases, and the junction held 5 bases outside the gene matches. CDR3 length: 16 amino acids. From germline, CDR1 is SGHDN and CDR2 FVKESK. The variable domain in full, completed from reference TRBV14 and TRBJ2-2, reads EAGVTQFPSHSVIEKGQTVTLRCDPISGHDNLYWYRRVMGKEIKFLLHFVKESKQDESGMPNNRFLAERTGGTYSTLKVQPAELEDSGVYFCASSQRLAGLTGELFFGEGSRLTVL.

This chain joins TRBV15 and TRBJ2-1; 10 nucleotides match TRBD1. Germline lookup yields CDR1 LNHNV and CDR2 YYDKDF (reference sequence). V lost 7 bases and J lost 8; bases outside the gene matches: 8. The CDR3 length is 14 residues. CDR3 loop: CATTRDRGTDEQFF. CDR3 bases: TGTGCCACCACCCGGGACAGGGGAACCGATGAGCAGTTCTTC.

This clonotype came up a few times. The chain uses TRBV20-1 and TRBJ2-1, with 10 bases identical to TRBD2. Trimming removed 3 bases from V and 7 bases from J; junction bases left unmatched: 9. The CDR3 sequence is 15 residues long. Germline V lookup: CDR1 DFQATT, CDR2 SNEGSKA (reference sequence). CDR3 region: CSARGLAGVGNEQFF. Written as DNA, the CDR3 is TGCAGTGCTAGGGGGCTAGCGGGAGTTGGAAATGAGCAGTTCTTC.

This clonotype turned up a few times. The V gene is TRBV6-6, the J gene TRBJ1-2; D unresolved. V shed 6 bases and J shed 5 bases, with 13 bases lying between them. The CDR3 has 13 residues. Germline V gene data show CDR1 as MNHNY and CDR2 as SVGAGI (reference sequence). The CDR3 DNA reads TGTGCCAGCAGCAGAGATGAAGGGTATGGCTACACCTTC. It translates to CASSRDEGYGYTF.

Ten or more counts support this clonotype. This rearrangement joins TRBV29-1 to TRBJ1-5; D is uncertain. V lost 4 bases to trimming and J lost 5 bases, with 9 bases between them. CDR1 and CDR2 (germline): SQVTM, ANQGSEA. This CDR3 is 12 amino acids long. DNA for the CDR3: TGCAGCGTTGGGCAGGAGGATCAGCCCCAGCATTTT. This sequence encodes CSVGQEDQPQHF.

This clonotype occurred a few times. V and J are TRBV12-3 or TRBV12-4 and TRBJ2-1; 8 nucleotides line up with TRBD2. The CDR3 has 16 residues. J lost 3 bases, V lost 2 bases, and 6 bases had no gene match. The CDR3 here is CASSLIGLAGYNEQFF. CDR3 in DNA: TGTGCCAGCAGTTTAATAGGGCTAGCGGGCTACAATGAGCAGTTCTTC.

The chain is built from TRBV19 and TRBJ2-1; TRBD2 matches at 9 bases. CDR1 and CDR2 from the germline V gene are LNHDA and SQIVND (reference sequence). This CDR3 contains 15 residues. Trimming cost V 6 bases and J 4 bases; bases outside gene matches: 7. The CDR3 coding sequence is TGTGCCAGTAGCCGCCTGACTAGCGGATACAATGAGCAGTTCTTC. Its protein is CASSRLTSGYNEQFF. The full variable domain, its missing parts supplied by reference TRBV19 and TRBJ2-1, is DGGITQSPKYLFRKEGQNVTLSCEQNLNHDAMYWYRQDPGQGLRLIYYSQIVNDFQKGDIAEGYSVSREKKESFPLTVTSAQKNPTAFYLCASSRLTSGYNEQFFGPGTRLTVL.

There are a few counts of this clonotype. The rearrangement joins TRBV20-1 to TRBJ1-1; D is ambiguous. This CDR3 contains 12 residues. With 4 bases removed from V and 6 bases from J, the gap between germline ends came to 12 bases. Looked up from germline, CDR1 is DFQATT and CDR2 is SNEGSKA (reference sequence). This chain's CDR3 is CSATDGHPEAFF. CDR3 coding DNA: TGCAGTGCTACGGACGGCCACCCTGAAGCTTTCTTT.

V gene TRBV13 combines with J gene TRBJ2-7, with no clear D. The CDR3 is 14 amino acids. V was cut by 2 bases and J by 6 bases, with 14 bases left in between. CDR1 is PRHDT, CDR2 FYEKMQ, per germline (reference sequence). The chain's CDR3 is CASSLSVSSGEQYF. Here the CDR3 DNA reads TGTGCCAGCAGCTTAAGTGTCAGTTCAGGCGAGCAGTACTTC.

Here the CDR3 reads CASSALGRAWVDEQFF. In DNA, the CDR3 is TGTGCCAGCAGTGCACTCGGGAGGGCCTGGGTGGATGAGCAGTTCTTC. The gene calls are TRBV6-2 or TRBV6-3 and TRBJ2-1; 8 bases are a match to TRBD2. The V and J ends lost 5 bases and 8 bases, in that order; junction bases with no gene match: 14. The CDR3 consists of 16 residues. In germline, CDR1 is MNHEY, CDR2 SVGEGT.

The chain has TRBV20-1 and TRBJ2-7; 12 bases agree with TRBD2. Germline loops: CDR1 DFQATT, CDR2 SNEGSKA (reference sequence). The CDR3 is 15 residues long. The J segment lost 2 bases and the V segment lost 3 bases, leaving 5 bases of the junction unmatched. The CDR3 is CSASPSGRAPYEQYF. The CDR3 coding sequence is TGCAGTGCTAGTCCTAGCGGGAGGGCCCCCTACGAGCAGTACTTC.

This clonotype was observed at least ten times. CDR3 protein: CASSLGGAGNTEAFF. The CDR3 DNA is TGTGCCAGCAGCTTAGGGGGGGCTGGGAACACTGAAGCTTTCTTT. The chain links TRBV7-2 to TRBJ1-1, with D possibly being TRBD1 (6 bases). Germline assignment: CDR1 SGHTA and CDR2 FQGNSA. The CDR3 runs 15 residues. V was trimmed by 1 base and J by 1 base, leaving 10 bases between them. Drawing the rest from reference TRBV7-2 and TRBJ1-1, the complete variable domain is GAGVSQSPSNKVTEKGKDVELRCDPISGHTALYWYRQSLGQGLEFLIYFQGNSAPDKSGLPSDRFSAERTGGSVSTLTIQRTQQEDSAVYLCASSLGGAGNTEAFFGQGTRLTVV.

This clonotype was detected only a few times. The chain uses TRBV2 and TRBJ1-5, with D unresolved. Germline CDR1 reads SNHLY; CDR2 reads FYNNEI. The V end lost 5 bases, the J end lost 2 bases, and 10 bases lay between the germline ends. CDR3 size: 14 residues. CDR3 bases: TGTGCCAGCAGTCGCGGGGATGGCAATCAGCCCCAGCATTTT. Residues: CASSRGDGNQPQHF. The complete variable domain, with remaining parts taken from reference TRBV2 and TRBJ1-5, reads EPEVTQTPSHQVTQMGQEVILRCVPISNHLYFYWYRQILGQKVEFLVSFYNNEISEKSEIFDDQFSVERPDGSNFTLKIRSTKLEDSAMYFCASSRGDGNQPQHFGDGTRLSIL.